This T cell receptor (beta chain) was recovered during a study of cytomegalovirus exposure and HLA in healthy donors. Across the study: Earlier sequencing of 150 million to 200 million T cells yielded 95 million to 120 million unique TCR beta sequences. Study-level results: The study put roughly 160 TCR beta chains on its list as cytomegalovirus-associated. An apparent linkage of common viral pathogens to several of the most significant clusters emerged in a later analysis.

This CDR3 region has 15 residues. Unmatched junction bases numbered 5, after V lost 4 bases and J lost 5 bases. Germline CDR1 reads ENHRY; CDR2 reads SYGVKD. Researchers ran the PCR with 60 Vbeta and 13 Jbeta primers. Only in-frame clones appear in the TCRdb table, and some are missing; sequencing was by immunoSEQ multiplex PCR. The repertoire has about 180,000 clones, about 72% of them found once; the top ten carry under 2.5%. As to this clone: Its target is not known.

The gene calls are TRBV10-3 and TRBJ2-3, with 11 positions matching TRBD2. The sample comprised PBMCs. The TCR sequence derives from a human donor in good health. The DNA for the CDR3 is TGTGCCATCAGTGGGCTAGCGGGGGGCGAAGATACGCAGTATTTT. Protein sequence: CAISGLAGGEDTQYF.